This T cell receptor beta chain comes out of a study of tumor-infiltrating lymphocytes in primary liver carcinoma. Germline V CDR1 and CDR2: SGHAT, FQNNGV. The CDR3 is made up of 14 amino acids. Study-level points and caveats: Overlap in tumor-adjacent and tumor-blood pairs fell below that of tumor region pairs. The proportion of top clones found throughout all five tumor regions was only about 7-25%. Compared with blood, tumor repertoires held significantly more in their top 250 clones.

Concerning this clonotype itself: Its target is not known. Mismatch with germline at one junction end may stem from a read error.

With 500 to 650 ng total RNA as template and a constant-region primer, TCR beta cDNA was made. Three nested multiplex PCR rounds, a slightly modified ARM-PCR, produced the libraries for TCR beta. Running around 9 cycles apiece, the first two PCR rounds relied on TRBV1-TRBV30 forward primers together with a C-beta reverse primer. In TCRdb, the multiplex PCR reads were re-called with MiXCR into one record per CDR3 protein. This sample has roughly 100,000 distinct CDR3 sequences, with around two thirds found just once. Unsorted bulk tissue (about 20-32 mg) underwent RNA and DNA co-extraction. Through surgical resection, the patients' primary liver carcinoma was treated.

V and J are TRBV11-2 and TRBJ2-3, with 7 bases matching TRBD2. This TCR came from a woman aged 55-70 years with primary liver carcinoma and hepatitis B virus infection. Specimen: liver tumor tissue from sampling region 5. Subset described: tumor region T5, tumor centre. The CDR3 nucleotides read TGTACCAGTAGCCCCCACCGGGAGGCATGTACGCAGTATTTT. This encodes CTSSPHREACTQYF.